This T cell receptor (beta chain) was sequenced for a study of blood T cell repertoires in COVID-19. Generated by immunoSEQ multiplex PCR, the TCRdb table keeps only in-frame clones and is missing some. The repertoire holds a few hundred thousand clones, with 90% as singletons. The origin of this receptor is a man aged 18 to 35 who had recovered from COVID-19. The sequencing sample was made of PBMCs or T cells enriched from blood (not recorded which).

The CDR3 bases are TGCGCCAGCAGCTTGATGCCCGGGGAGCCCCAGCATTTT. Its protein product is CASSLMPGEPQHF. This sequence joins TRBV5-1 and TRBJ1-5; D is uncertain. This CDR3 region has 13 residues. Trimming removed 1 base from V and 8 bases from J, with 10 bases in between. Germline values: CDR1 SGHRS, CDR2 YFSETQ.